One and the same sample provided the 30 T cell receptor beta chains below, sequenced in a study of Ad26.COV2.S vaccination and SARS-CoV-2 variants (dated by TCRdb to the early 2020s). This specimen's treatment or condition label, per the study, means: about 20 received Ad26.COV2.S at low or high dose, single or two shots; 5 received placebo; per-sample allocation not given. Repertoires of vaccine and placebo recipients were sequenced from samples collected on day 63 after the first injection. The library was obtained by the immunoSEQ multiplex PCR assay. TCRdb re-hosts the immuneACCESS table, in-frame sequences only. Its copies lack some clones; in the studies checked, an unresolved V gene accounts for under half of them, and the cause for the rest is not known. Across this sample there are approximately 350,000 clones, with about nine tenths seen only once. The top ten constitute roughly 3.6% of the sample.

Here the sequenced sample was peripheral blood, taken in a trial of Ad26.COV2.S vaccine versus placebo. The receptor source for this set is a person aged 18 to 65 who received the Ad26.COV2.S COVID-19 vaccine or a placebo.

V gene TRBV2 combines with J gene TRBJ2-3; 7 bases line up with TRBD1. Trimming at V came to 8 bases and at J to 2 bases, leaving 7 bases not matched to a gene. The CDR3 consists of 14 residues. Germline lookup yields CDR1 SNHLY and CDR2 FYNNEI. The CDR3 is CASGQGQPTDTQYF. The CDR3 nucleotides read TGTGCCAGCGGCCAGGGACAGCCCACAGATACGCAGTATTTT.

The chain is built from TRBV21-1 and TRBJ1-4; TRBD1 was called by the table and not checked on the DNA. TRBV21-1 counts as a pseudogene. There are 17 residues in the CDR3. The CDR3 coding sequence is TGTGCCAGCAGCAAAGGACCGCCCCAGGCAACTAATGAAAAACTGTTTTTT. This translates into CASSKGPPQATNEKLFF.

This clone was recorded only once. CDR3 DNA sequence: TGTGCCAGCAGTAGGGGACAGGGAGCGAACACCGGGGAGCTGTTTTTT. It is translated as CASSRGQGANTGELFF. The rearrangement links TRBV28 to TRBJ2-2, with 9 bases fitting TRBD1. Germline V lookup: CDR1 MDHEN, CDR2 SYDVKM. This CDR3 spans 16 amino acids. V dropped 5 bases and J dropped 0; count of bases not matched to a gene: 4.

This clone was seen once. The chain recombines TRBV5-1 with TRBJ1-5, with D unresolved. Germline values: CDR1 SGHRS, CDR2 YFSETQ. The ends were cut back, 4 bases at V and 6 bases at J, with 17 bases in the middle. The CDR3 has 15 residues. This chain's CDR3 is CASSLGGALGQPQHF. The CDR3 DNA reads as TGCGCCAGCAGCCTGGGAGGCGCCTTGGGTCAGCCCCAGCATTTT.

The chain recombines TRBV6-1 with TRBJ1-2; D unclear. V was trimmed by 1 base and J by 8 bases, leaving 11 bases between them. CDR3 length: 13 amino acids. The germline V gene encodes CDR1 MNHNS and CDR2 SASEGT. The CDR3 loop is CASSEGPLTGYTF. In DNA, the CDR3 is TGTGCCAGCAGTGAAGGCCCCTTAACCGGCTACACCTTC.

The V gene is TRBV6-5, the J gene TRBJ1-1; D remains ambiguous. Trimming removed 0 bases from V and 4 bases from J, with 12 bases in between. Germline-derived CDR1 and CDR2 are MNHEY and SVGAGI. The CDR3 sequence is 15 residues long. CDR3 DNA: TGTGCCAGCAGTTACTCACGACCCGTTTTCACTGAAGCTTTCTTT. It encodes CASSYSRPVFTEAFF.

CDR3 protein: CAIGDPDRKYGYTF. CDR3 sequence (DNA): TGTGCCATCGGGGATCCGGACAGAAAGTATGGCTACACCTTC. The genes are TRBV10-3 and TRBJ1-2; TRBD1 is a possible D gene (6 bases). The CDR3 contains 14 residues. V lost 8 bases and J lost 5, with 18 bases in between. Germline V lookup: CDR1 ENHRY, CDR2 SYGVKD.

This clone has just one count. This sequence joins TRBV7-2 and TRBJ2-2; 7 positions agree with TRBD2. The CDR3 consists of 17 residues. The V gene's germline CDR1 is SGHTA and CDR2 FQGNSA. V trimming: 5 bases; J trimming: 2 bases; junction bases outside the gene matches: 11. The CDR3 region is CASSPRGGAGNTGELFF. CDR3 in DNA: TGTGCCAGCAGCCCCCGGGGAGGGGCGGGTAACACCGGGGAGCTGTTTTTT.

This clone appeared a single time. The gene calls are TRBV3-1 (or the pseudogene TRBV3-2) and TRBJ1-2; D possibly corresponds to TRBD1 (5 bases). V gave up 0 bases and J gave up 7 bases, with 9 bases separating them. Germline-derived CDR1 and CDR2 are LGHDT and YNNKEL (reference sequence). The CDR3 runs 13 residues. CDR3 nucleotide sequence: TGTGCCAGCAGCCAAGATCGACAGAGTGGCTACACCTTC. Translation: CASSQDRQSGYTF.

The chain combines TRBV24-1 with TRBJ2-1, with D unresolved. The CDR3 is made up of 13 amino acids. The germline gives CDR1 KGHDR, CDR2 SFDVKD. Trimming stripped 5 bases from V and 9 bases from J, with 13 bases between. CDR3 sequence reads: CATSATERGEQFF. The CDR3 region has the DNA TGTGCCACCAGTGCTACAGAACGCGGTGAGCAGTTCTTC.

The chain couples TRBV7-9 to TRBJ1-1, with 7 bases aligning to TRBD1. With 4 bases clipped from V and 1 base from J, the junction kept 3 bases outside the gene matches. The CDR3 totals 14 residues. Germline values: CDR1 SEHNR, CDR2 FQNEAQ (reference sequence). The CDR3 loop reads CASSYGQENTEAFF. The CDR3 region has the DNA TGTGCCAGCAGCTACGGACAGGAGAACACTGAAGCTTTCTTT.

The rearrangement links TRBV5-4 to TRBJ2-2; 7 bases align to TRBD2. J gave up 6 bases and V 4 bases, and 6 bases lay outside the gene matches. Per germline, CDR1 SGHNT and CDR2 YYREEE (reference sequence). This CDR3 contains 14 residues. The CDR3 DNA follows: TGTGCCAGCAGCACCGGGACTAAGCCCGGGGAGCTGTTTTTT. This sequence encodes CASSTGTKPGELFF. The full variable domain, rest sourced from reference TRBV5-4 and TRBJ2-2, is ETGVTQSPTHLIKTRGQQVTLRCSSQSGHNTVSWYQQALGQGPQFIFQYYREEENGRGNFPPRFSGLQFPNYSSELNVNALELDDSALYLCASSTGTKPGELFFGEGSRLTVL.

J is TRBJ2-3 and V is TRBV7-8, with D perhaps matching TRBD2 (6 bases). Trimming left V 2 bases short and J 4 bases short, with 13 bases between. The CDR3 has 15 amino acids. CDR1 and CDR2 from the germline V gene are SGHVS and FQNEAQ. The DNA of the CDR3 is TGTGCCAGCAGCTTAAAAAGATTAGCGGCAGATACGCAGTATTTT. Residues: CASSLKRLAADTQYF.

The rearrangement joins TRBV7-2 to TRBJ1-2, with D maybe TRBD1 (5 bases). Trimming shortened V by 5 bases and J by 6 bases, and 16 bases separated the two germline ends. CDR1 and CDR2 from the germline V gene are SGHTA and FQGNSA. The CDR3 has 14 residues. The CDR3 protein is CASSRTGGNNGYTF. The CDR3 DNA sequence: TGTGCCAGCAGCCGTACGGGGGGGAACAATGGCTACACCTTC.

This rearrangement joins TRBV3-1 (or the pseudogene TRBV3-2) to TRBJ2-3, with 8 bases that match TRBD2. V lost 1 base, J lost 5 bases, and 2 bases stayed unmatched. The CDR3 has 14 residues. Germline CDR1 and CDR2: LGHDT and YNNKEL (reference sequence). CDR3: CASSQGAGEDTQYF. The CDR3 DNA sequence: TGTGCCAGCAGCCAAGGAGCGGGGGAAGATACGCAGTATTTT.

The V and J genes are TRBV10-3 and TRBJ1-2; D perhaps matches TRBD1 (6 bases). Germline CDR1 and CDR2: ENHRY and SYGVKD. The CDR3 spans 11 residues. Trimming stripped 9 bases from V and 8 bases from J, with 13 bases between. CDR3 DNA sequence: TGTGCCATACGGACAGCTGGGGGCTACACCTTC. Its protein product is CAIRTAGGYTF.

V gene TRBV30 combines with J gene TRBJ2-7; D is unclear. This CDR3 is built from 15 residues. Germline values: CDR1 GTSNPN, CDR2 SVGIG (reference sequence). The V and J ends lost 3 bases and 1 base respectively, with 16 bases between them. This chain's CDR3 is CAWSQTGRKSYEQYF. CDR3 coding DNA: TGTGCCTGGAGCCAAACGGGCAGGAAATCCTACGAGCAGTACTTC.

CDR3 in amino acids: CSVLWTGHEGNEKLFF. In DNA, the CDR3 is TGCAGCGTTCTCTGGACAGGACACGAAGGGAATGAAAAACTGTTTTTT. The chain combines TRBV29-1 with TRBJ1-4; TRBD1 agrees at 7 bases. CDR3 length: 16 amino acids. J was trimmed by 5 bases and V by 5 bases; bases with no gene match: 14. In germline, CDR1 is SQVTM, CDR2 ANQGSEA.

The chain is built from TRBV4-1 and TRBJ2-1; D unresolved. Germline CDR1 and CDR2: MGHRA and YSYEKL. The CDR3 contains 15 residues. V was clipped by 2 bases and J by 7 bases, with 15 bases between them. CDR3 in DNA: TGCGCCAGCAGCCAAAGACTGCCAGCAGTGAATGAGCAGTTCTTC. Its translation: CASSQRLPAVNEQFF.

This chain joins TRBV7-2 and TRBJ2-2; D possibly corresponds to TRBD2 (7 bases). The CDR3 length is 15 residues. Germline lookup yields CDR1 SGHTA and CDR2 FQGNSA. V was shortened by 0 bases and J by 7 bases, with 12 bases between the two germline ends. In DNA form, the CDR3 reads TGTGCCAGCAGCTTAGCGGGGGGGCCCGTCGGGGAGCTGTTTTTT. Translated, it gives CASSLAGGPVGELFF.

This clone was counted a single time. J is TRBJ2-1 and V is TRBV6-5, with 12 bases identical to TRBD2. CDR1 and CDR2 from the germline V gene are MNHEY and SVGAGI. This CDR3 has 15 amino acids. With 6 bases clipped from V and 4 bases from J, the junction kept 4 bases outside the gene matches. CDR3 protein: CASRTSGGNYNEQFF. In DNA form, the CDR3 reads TGTGCCAGCAGAACTAGCGGGGGGAATTACAATGAGCAGTTCTTC.

The chain links TRBV4-2 to TRBJ1-5; 9 bases line up with TRBD1. The CDR3 covers 15 residues. Looked up from germline, CDR1 is LGHNA and CDR2 is YNFKEQ. After removal of 3 bases from V and 6 bases from J, the junction contained 6 bases not matched to a gene. CDR3 DNA sequence: TGTGCCAGCAGCCACTGGACAGGGGTTAGTCAGCCCCAGCATTTT. This codes for CASSHWTGVSQPQHF.

The CDR3 sequence is CASSQDTQTTYNTQYF. For the CDR3, the DNA is TGTGCCAGCAGCCAAGATACTCAGACTACCTACAATACGCAGTATTTT. The rearrangement joins TRBV3-1 (or the pseudogene TRBV3-2) to TRBJ2-3; possible D gene TRBD2, 5 bases. V lost 0 bases and J 7 bases, leaving 17 bases between the germline ends. Looked up from germline, CDR1 is LGHDT and CDR2 is YNNKEL (reference sequence). The CDR3 loop spans 16 amino acids.

A single count supports this clone. The chain employs TRBV27 and TRBJ2-7; D is unclear. In germline, CDR1 is MNHEY, CDR2 SMNVEV (reference sequence). The CDR3 length is 11 residues. Trimming pared 7 bases from V and 0 bases from J, leaving 4 bases between. As DNA, the CDR3 is TGTGCCAGCAAGGGCTCCTACGAGCAGTACTTC. It codes for CASKGSYEQYF.

The chain is built from TRBV30 and TRBJ1-5; 9 nucleotides agree with TRBD1. The V gene end was trimmed by 3 bases and the J gene end by 5 bases; junction bases not matched to a gene: 8. Germline CDR1 GTSNPN, CDR2 SVGIG (reference sequence). The CDR3 loop spans 15 amino acids. The chain's CDR3 is CAWSPDRGRYQPQHF. In nucleotides, the CDR3 is TGTGCCTGGAGCCCGGACAGGGGTAGGTATCAGCCCCAGCATTTT.

The rearrangement links TRBV5-1 to TRBJ2-5; tentatively, D is TRBD1 or TRBD2 (5 bases each). Germline V gene sequence: CDR1 SGHRS, CDR2 YFSETQ. This CDR3 has 16 amino acids. Between the trimmed V and J ends, which lost 4 bases and 5 bases, there was a span of 21 bases. This CDR3 is CASSMLRDGGEETQYF. The DNA for the CDR3 is TGCGCCAGCAGCATGCTACGGGATGGGGGAGAGGAGACCCAGTACTTC.

A remark on this clone: The same CDR3 is also encoded by other DNA sequences in this sample. This chain joins TRBV12-3 or TRBV12-4 and TRBJ1-1, with D maybe TRBD1 (5 bases). The CDR3 runs 13 residues. V gave up 3 bases and J gave up 4 bases, with 9 bases separating them. In DNA form, the CDR3 reads TGTGCCAGCAGTTTCGGGGGAGGCACTGAAGCTTTCTTT. It is translated as CASSFGGGTEAFF.

The CDR3 protein is CASSARDGTNYGYTF. The CDR3 DNA is TGTGCCAGCAGCGCCCGGGACGGCACTAACTATGGCTACACCTTC. The chain joins TRBV3-1 (or the pseudogene TRBV3-2) to TRBJ1-2; possible D gene TRBD1, 5 bases. CDR1 and CDR2 (germline): LGHDT, YNNKEL (reference sequence). The V end was cut by 5 bases, the J end by 0 bases, with 13 bases between. The CDR3 contains 15 residues.

The J gene is TRBJ2-1, the V gene TRBV11-1, with unresolved D. Germline V gives CDR1 SGHAT, CDR2 FQDESV (reference sequence). V was cut by 5 bases and J by 0 bases, with 11 bases left in between. The CDR3 has 15 residues. As DNA, the CDR3 is TGTGCCAGCAGCCAAACTCAGAGCTCCTACAATGAGCAGTTCTTC. Translating it yields CASSQTQSSYNEQFF.

The chain couples TRBV29-1 to TRBJ1-2; 9 nucleotides align to TRBD1. The trim removed 4 bases at V and 8 bases at J, leaving 8 bases unmatched. CDR1 and CDR2 from the germline V gene are SQVTM and ANQGSEA. The CDR3 sequence is 13 residues long. CDR3 residues: CSVGGQGQRGYTF. In nucleotides, the CDR3 is TGCAGCGTTGGGGGACAGGGTCAGCGAGGCTACACCTTC.